This T cell receptor beta chain emerged from a study of shared clonotypes between healthy human individuals. Study information: For every donor, three CD4 naive, three CD4 memory, two CD8 naive and one CD8 memory plates were used.

Evenly divided among several immunoSEQ plates was the genomic DNA of each subset. Original data processing: As immunoSEQ supplied junction-only sequences (without quality scores), filtering differed. Here immunoSEQ multiplex PCR was the method, and the copy in TCRdb shows in-frame clones only, minus some. D and trimming were read from the DNA, whereas the V and J calls and clone size are those reported in that table. Seen here are almost 700,000 clones, just over 90% observed once, and the top ten hold approximately 22%. The naive CD8 fraction comprised CD45RO-negative cells positively selected for CCR7 and excluded terminally differentiated effector memory CD45RA+ cells. Unmatched junction bases numbered 13, after V lost 8 bases and J lost 6 bases. The CDR3 loop spans 14 amino acids. Looked up from germline, CDR1 is MNHNS and CDR2 is SASEGT.

The TCR originated in a young man in good health. Sequences were obtained from naive CD8+ T cells sorted from blood. The chain employs TRBV6-1 and TRBJ2-7; 7 bases are shared with TRBD2. The CDR3: CASRWEGNTAEQYF. As DNA, the CDR3 is TGTGCCAGCCGCTGGGAGGGAAATACCGCCGAGCAGTACTTC.